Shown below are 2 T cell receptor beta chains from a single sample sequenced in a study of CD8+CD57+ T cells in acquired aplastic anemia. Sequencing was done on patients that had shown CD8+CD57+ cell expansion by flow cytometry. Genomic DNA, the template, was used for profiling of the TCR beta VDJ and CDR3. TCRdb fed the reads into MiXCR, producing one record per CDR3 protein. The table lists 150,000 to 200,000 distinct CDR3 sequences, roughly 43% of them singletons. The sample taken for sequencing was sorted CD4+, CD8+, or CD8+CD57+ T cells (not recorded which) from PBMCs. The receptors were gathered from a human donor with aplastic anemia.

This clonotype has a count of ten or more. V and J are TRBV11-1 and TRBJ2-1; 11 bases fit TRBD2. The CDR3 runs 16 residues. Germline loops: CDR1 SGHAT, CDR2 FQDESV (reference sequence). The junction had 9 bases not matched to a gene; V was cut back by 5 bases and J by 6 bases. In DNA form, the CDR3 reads TGTGCCAGCAGCCGGTCGGGACTAGCGGATTTCAATGAGCAGTTCTTC. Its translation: CASSRSGLADFNEQFF.

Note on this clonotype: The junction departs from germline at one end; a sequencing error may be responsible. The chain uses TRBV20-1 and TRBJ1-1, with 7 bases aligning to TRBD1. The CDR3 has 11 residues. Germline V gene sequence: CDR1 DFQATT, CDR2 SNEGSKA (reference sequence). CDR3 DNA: TGCAGTGCTATAGGGGGCACTGGAGCTTTCTTT. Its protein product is CSAIGGTGAFF.